The 10 T cell receptor beta chains below come from one sample, sequenced in a study of blood T cell repertoires in COVID-19. Profiling relied on immunoSEQ multiplex PCR, and the TCRdb table lists in-frame clones only, not all of them. Of 400,000 or so clones listed, 90% are singletons. Material for sequencing was PBMCs or T cells enriched from blood (not recorded which). Receptors originate from a man aged 18 to 35 who had recovered from COVID-19.

This chain joins TRBV6-4 and TRBJ2-1; 7 positions match TRBD1. Per the germline V gene, CDR1 is MRHNA and CDR2 is SNTAGT. Losses at the gene ends were 5 bases for V and 3 bases for J; bases not matched to a gene: 1. The CDR3 length is 13 residues. In DNA, the CDR3 is TGTGCCAGCAGTCAGGGGGACTACAATGAGCAGTTCTTC. Translating it yields CASSQGDYNEQFF.

The V gene is TRBV27, the J gene TRBJ1-2; D not certain. Looked up from germline, CDR1 is MNHEY and CDR2 is SMNVEV (reference sequence). The germline V and J ends were trimmed by 6 bases and 2 bases, with 13 bases remaining between them. The CDR3 runs to 14 residues. CDR3 coding DNA: TGTGCCAGCAGCCTGGCCGCCAGAAACTATGGCTACACCTTC. It specifies CASSLAARNYGYTF.

The chain has TRBV23-1 and TRBJ1-3, with D perhaps TRBD1 (6 bases). TRBV23-1 is labeled an ORF, and its function is uncertain. Trimming removed 7 bases at V and 0 bases at J, with 13 bases between. This CDR3 spans 15 amino acids. The CDR3 coding sequence is TGCGCCAGCAAAGGGGGGGGGCTCTCTGGAAACACCATATATTTT. It codes for CASKGGGLSGNTIYF.

The V and J genes are TRBV9 and TRBJ1-3; 7 bases agree with TRBD1. The CDR3 is 16 amino acids. In germline, CDR1 is SGDLS, CDR2 YYNGEE. The J segment lost 0 bases and the V segment lost 3 bases, leaving 6 bases of the junction unmatched. The DNA of the CDR3 is TGTGCCAGCAGCGCCGGGACAGTTGGCTCTGGAAACACCATATATTTT. It translates to CASSAGTVGSGNTIYF.

The chain has TRBV30 and TRBJ1-2; perhaps TRBD1 as D (5 bases). The CDR3 covers 13 residues. From germline, CDR1 is GTSNPN and CDR2 SVGIG (reference sequence). With 3 bases removed from V and 6 bases from J, the gap between germline ends came to 14 bases. This CDR3 is CAWRPGGENGYTF. Written as DNA, the CDR3 is TGTGCCTGGAGGCCGGGGGGGGAAAATGGCTACACCTTC.

The chain has TRBV12-3 or TRBV12-4 and TRBJ2-5, with 9 bases matching TRBD2. The CDR3 consists of 13 residues. V trimming: 5 bases; J trimming: 3 bases; junction bases outside the gene matches: 1. The CDR3 reads CASSRTSEETQYF. The CDR3 nucleotides are TGTGCCAGCAGTCGGACTAGCGAAGAGACCCAGTACTTC.

This rearrangement joins TRBV5-6 to TRBJ2-3; the D gene is possibly TRBD2 (6 bases). This CDR3 contains 15 residues. Germline lookup yields CDR1 SGHDT and CDR2 YYEEEE. V was clipped by 7 bases and J by 6 bases, with 21 bases between them. The CDR3 spells CASGPSSAPADTQYF. The CDR3 bases are TGTGCCAGCGGCCCTTCTAGCGCCCCGGCGGATACGCAGTATTTT.

V is TRBV12-5 and J is TRBJ1-1; D remains unclear. Between the trimmed V and J ends, which lost 1 base and 4 bases, there was a span of 7 bases. Germline assignment: CDR1 LGHNT and CDR2 FRNRAP. This CDR3 is built from 13 residues. The CDR3 DNA reads as TGTGCTAGTGGTTTGGAGGGAGGCACTGAAGCTTTCTTT. Its translation: CASGLEGGTEAFF. Together with reference TRBV12-5 and TRBJ1-1, the CDR3 gives the full variable domain: DARVTQTPRHKVTEMGQEVTMRCQPILGHNTVFWYRQTMMQGLELLAYFRNRAPLDDSGMPKDRFSAEMPDATLATLKIQPSEPRDSAVYFCASGLEGGTEAFFGQGTRLTVV.

The rearrangement uses TRBV27 and TRBJ1-4; possibly TRBD1 for D (6 bases). V shed 6 bases and J shed 4 bases, with 15 bases lying between them. The CDR3 extends over 15 amino acids. CDR1 MNHEY and CDR2 SMNVEV come from the germline V gene (reference sequence). CDR3 protein: CASRAGGARNEKLFF. CDR3 nucleotides: TGTGCCAGCAGAGCCGGGGGGGCCCGTAATGAAAAACTGTTTTTT.

This sequence joins TRBV11-2 and TRBJ2-5; the match to TRBD1 covers 7 bases. Germline values: CDR1 SGHAT, CDR2 FQNNGV. The CDR3 is 13 residues long. The trim removed 6 bases at V and 4 bases at J, leaving 5 bases unmatched. The CDR3 here is CASRKGQTETQYF. The CDR3 DNA follows: TGTGCCAGCAGGAAGGGACAGACAGAGACCCAGTACTTC.